This T cell receptor beta chain was identified in a study of CD8 T cell repertoires and HIV-1 epitope variants. Background on the study: Twenty-five autologous and known Gag and Nef epitope variant peptides each stimulated T cells separately. Autologous T cell-negative cells served as antigen-presenting cells in equal numbers.

The protocol was immunoSEQ multiplex PCR, while the TCRdb copy is restricted to in-frame clones and leaves out a portion. The table shows 4,000 to 5,500 clones, with about 70% occurring only once. Germline-derived CDR1 and CDR2 are LNHDA and SQIVND (reference sequence). The CDR3 consists of 11 residues. Trimming removed 6 bases at V and 6 bases at J, with 8 bases between. As regards this clone: Its antigen remains unidentified.

The specimen was cultured CD8+ T cells derived from PBMCs. The sequence was obtained from a male donor with HIV. The chain employs TRBV19 and TRBJ1-2; possible D gene TRBD1, 5 bases. The CDR3 sequence: CASSRGDGYTF. CDR3 sequence (DNA): TGTGCCAGTAGCCGAGGGGATGGCTACACCTTC.